A selection of T cell receptor beta chains follows, all from one sample in a study of shared clonotypes between healthy human individuals. The data were produced by immunoSEQ multiplex PCR, yet TCRdb's version contains in-frame clones alone and is incomplete. The data contain about 2.1 million clones, 93% of them singletons. The sample taken for sequencing was naive CD8+ T cells from PBMCs. All receptors come from a man aged 18 to 35 in good health. Some clones in this sample may be carry-over from other donors' samples. Each CDR3 is given with its conserved first and last residue. A D gene is named only where the DNA matches it firmly. The listing skips clone size in some rows; elsewhere it reads once, few, many or a size class.

cdr3_nt	cdr3_aa	j_call	clone_size	v_call	d_call
TGTGCCAGCAGTTTAGGGCTTCAAGAGACCCAGTACTTC	CASSLGLQETQYF	TRBJ2-5	.	TRBV28	.
TGTGCCAGCAGTCTGGGACTGTGGGGGGAAGCTTTCTTT	CASSLGLWGEAFF	TRBJ1-1	.	TRBV28	.
TGTGCCAGCAGCTTTGCCCGGAGCCGCTACGAGCAGTACTTC	CASSFARSRYEQYF	TRBJ2-7	.	TRBV28	.
TGTGCCAGCAGCAAAGTCGCACTAGGCTACAATGAGCAGTTCTTC	CASSKVALGYNEQFF	TRBJ2-1	.	TRBV21-1	.
TGTGCCAGCAGTTATTGGCGGACCGCCATGAACACTGAAGCTTTCTTT	CASSYWRTAMNTEAFF	TRBJ1-1	.	TRBV6-5	.
TGTGCCAGCAGTACCCGGACTAGCTATGGAGATACGCAGTATTTT	CASSTRTSYGDTQYF	TRBJ2-3	once	TRBV27	TRBD2
TGTGCCAGCAGCTTGTACCGGAGACTCAATCAGCCCCAGCATTTT	CASSLYRRLNQPQHF	TRBJ1-5	.	TRBV5-8	.
TGTGCCAGCAGCCCCTTCCGGGACGTCCACTATGGCTACACCTTC	CASSPFRDVHYGYTF	TRBJ1-2	few	TRBV14	.
TGTGCCAGCAGCTCGCGGACCACCGGGGAGCTGTTTTTT	CASSSRTTGELFF	TRBJ2-2	.	TRBV5-6	.
TGCGCCAGCAGCTGGGGGCTCTCCTACGAGCAGTACTTC	CASSWGLSYEQYF	TRBJ2-7	.	TRBV5-1	.
TGTGCCTGGACCCGGGCATTGGGCTACGAGCAGTACTTC	CAWTRALGYEQYF	TRBJ2-7	.	TRBV30	.
TGTGCCAGCAGCTCCGGGACAGGGGGAATCTATGGCTACACCTTC	CASSSGTGGIYGYTF	TRBJ1-2	.	TRBV5-4	TRBD1
TGTGCCAGCAGCTCCGGACTAGCGGGAAGCACAGATACGCAGTATTTT	CASSSGLAGSTDTQYF	TRBJ2-3	.	TRBV7-3	TRBD2
TGTGCCAGCAGCTTAACCCGCGGAGCCTACAATGAGCAGTTCTTC	CASSLTRGAYNEQFF	TRBJ2-1	.	TRBV7-3	.
TGCGCCAGCAGCCTACAAACAGGGTTGCAGGATGGGTACACCTTC	CASSLQTGLQDGYTF	TRBJ1-2	.	TRBV4-1	.
TGTGCCAGCAACCGCGGGAGCTCCTACAATGAGCAGTTCTTC	CASNRGSSYNEQFF	TRBJ2-1	.	TRBV27	TRBD2
TGCAGCGTTGGTGAGGGTCGAGGCTACACCTTC	CSVGEGRGYTF	TRBJ1-2	.	TRBV29-1	.
TGTGCCAGCAGCATGGACAGGGCGGGGGAGACCCAGTACTTC	CASSMDRAGETQYF	TRBJ2-5	.	TRBV11-2	TRBD1
TGCGCCAGCAGCTTCACTAGCGGGAGAGGCTACGAGCAGTACTTC	CASSFTSGRGYEQYF	TRBJ2-7	.	TRBV5-1	TRBD2
TGTGCCATCGCTAAAACAGAGCTGAACACTGAAGCTTTCTTT	CAIAKTELNTEAFF	TRBJ1-1	.	TRBV10-3	.
TGTGCCAGCAGCGCTAGCGGTTCCGGGGAGGATGGCTACACCTTC	CASSASGSGEDGYTF	TRBJ1-2	once	TRBV13	.
TGTGCCTGGGCGACCGGGCTTAGCGGCGAAAAACTGTTTTTT	CAWATGLSGEKLFF	TRBJ1-4	.	TRBV30	.
TGTGCCAGCAGCCAAGTGAACAAGGGTAGCACTGAAGCTTTCTTT	CASSQVNKGSTEAFF	TRBJ1-1	few	TRBV4-2	.
TGTGCCAGCAGCTTGACAGGGGTGAACTATGGCTACACCTTC	CASSLTGVNYGYTF	TRBJ1-2	.	TRBV7-9	TRBD1
TGTGCCAGCAGCCGCGGGGGGCTAGCGGGAGCAGAGACCCAGTACTTC	CASSRGGLAGAETQYF	TRBJ2-5	.	TRBV28	TRBD2
TGCGCCAGCAGCCAAGATTGGGGAGTCTACGAGCAGTACTTC	CASSQDWGVYEQYF	TRBJ2-7	.	TRBV4-1	.
TGTGCCAGCAGGCCCGGACAGGGCTGGGACGAGCAGTACTTC	CASRPGQGWDEQYF	TRBJ2-7	.	TRBV28	TRBD1
TGTGCCAGCAGCTTACCAGCGGGAGAAACCTACAATGAGCAGTTCTTC	CASSLPAGETYNEQFF	TRBJ2-1	.	TRBV7-2	TRBD2
TGCGCCAGCAGTGACCCGATGACAGCTACGAACACTGAAGCTTTCTTT	CASSDPMTATNTEAFF	TRBJ1-1	once	TRBV10-2	.
TGCAGCGTTGGCCGATACAGGGCCGGGAGTCGCACCGGGGAGCTGTTTTTT	CSVGRYRAGSRTGELFF	TRBJ2-2	.	TRBV29-1	.
TGTGCCTGGGGGAACGGGAGGATTAGCTCCTACGAGCAGTACTTC	CAWGNGRISSYEQYF	TRBJ2-7	.	TRBV30	TRBD2
TGTGCCAGCAGCCCCCGTAGGGGAGGTAACACTGAAGCTTTCTTT	CASSPRRGGNTEAFF	TRBJ1-1	.	TRBV28	.
TGTGCCAGCAGCCCCCTTGTAGGCTCTTCTAATGAGCAGTTCTTC	CASSPLVGSSNEQFF	TRBJ2-1	.	TRBV11-2	.
TGTGCCAGCAGCTCCTGGGACAGGGAAGAGACCCAGTACTTC	CASSSWDREETQYF	TRBJ2-5	.	TRBV7-9	TRBD1
TGCGCCAGCAGCCAAGTGTGGGACCAATACAATGAGCAGTTCTTC	CASSQVWDQYNEQFF	TRBJ2-1	.	TRBV4-3	.
TGTGCCAGCAGTTTATCGATCCTACCGGGCCCTCGCGGTAACACTGAAGCTTTCTTT	CASSLSILPGPRGNTEAFF	TRBJ1-1	.	TRBV27	.
TGCGCCAGCAGCCAACTAGCGGGGAGCACAGATACGCAGTATTTT	CASSQLAGSTDTQYF	TRBJ2-3	once	TRBV4-3	TRBD2
TGTGCCAGCAGTTCCTTTTTGGATGAGCAGTTCTTC	CASSSFLDEQFF	TRBJ2-1	.	TRBV27	.
TGTGCCAGCAACGGCGGGAGCACCTACAATGAGCAGTTCTTC	CASNGGSTYNEQFF	TRBJ2-1	.	TRBV7-9	TRBD2
TGTGCCAGCCTCGAGGGCAGGGTGGGGGAAAAACTGTTTTTT	CASLEGRVGEKLFF	TRBJ1-4	.	TRBV7-8	.
TGTGCCAGCAGTTTAGGCGGCACAGATACGCAGTATTTT	CASSLGGTDTQYF	TRBJ2-3	.	TRBV27	.
TGTGCCAGCAGCTTAGTGGAGAGGACAGGGGTTTACGAGCAGTACTTC	CASSLVERTGVYEQYF	TRBJ2-7	.	TRBV11-2	TRBD1
TGTGCCAGCAGTTCGTCAGCAGGGGGTGTGGGCTACACCTTC	CASSSSAGGVGYTF	TRBJ1-2	.	TRBV27	TRBD1
TGTGCCAGTAGCCCAACCCCTGGTGCGGCACCAGATACGCAGTATTTT	CASSPTPGAAPDTQYF	TRBJ2-3	.	TRBV19	.
TGTGCCAGCAGCGAGGGGGTGTACGGCTACACCTTC	CASSEGVYGYTF	TRBJ1-2	.	TRBV9	.
TGTGCCAGCAGTGATTGGGGCAGGGCTGAGACCCAGTACTTC	CASSDWGRAETQYF	TRBJ2-5	few	TRBV25-1	.
TGCGCCAGCAGCCAAGATTCTGGGACTAGGGCCTACAATGAGCAGTTCTTC	CASSQDSGTRAYNEQFF	TRBJ2-1	.	TRBV4-3	TRBD2
TGCGCCAGCAGCTTGGCGACCATATGGGCGGGAGGGCCTAATGAGCAGTTCTTC	CASSLATIWAGGPNEQFF	TRBJ2-1	.	TRBV5-1	TRBD2
TGTGCCAGCAGTTCCATAGCGGAAAGTATTACCGGGGAGCTGTTTTTT	CASSSIAESITGELFF	TRBJ2-2	once	TRBV28	.
TGTGCCAGCAGTTCTAGGGGACAGGGGGCTGACGGCTATGGCTACACCTTC	CASSSRGQGADGYGYTF	TRBJ1-2	once	TRBV27	TRBD1